The entry below gives a single T cell receptor (beta chain) sequence along with its context. This sample is part of a study of blood T cell repertoires in COVID-19. As for the study in general: There were acute and convalescent COVID-19 samples, and they came from the United States, Italy and Spain. The analysed material was cDNA or gDNA that came from T cells, B-cell-depleted T cells, or PBMCs.

Original handling: Using reference gene primer amplification, nucleated cell counts were estimated. TCRdb's copy holds only in-frame clones and misses some; the assay was immunoSEQ multiplex PCR. That table is the source of V, J and clone size, and D and trimming were worked out from the DNA. Of around 74,000 clones detected, around 90% appear once; the ten largest clones hold about 15%. V was clipped by 2 bases and J by 11 bases, with 15 bases between them. From germline, CDR1 is KGHSH and CDR2 LQKENI. The CDR3 runs 13 residues. The receptor was isolated from a woman older than 75 with active or convalescent COVID-19. Sequences were obtained from peripheral blood. V is TRBV18 and J is TRBJ1-2, with D possibly TRBD1 on 6 matching bases. In nucleotides, the CDR3 is TGTGCCAGCTCACCATTAGAGACCAGGGGTTACACCTTC. It yields the protein CASSPLETRGYTF.